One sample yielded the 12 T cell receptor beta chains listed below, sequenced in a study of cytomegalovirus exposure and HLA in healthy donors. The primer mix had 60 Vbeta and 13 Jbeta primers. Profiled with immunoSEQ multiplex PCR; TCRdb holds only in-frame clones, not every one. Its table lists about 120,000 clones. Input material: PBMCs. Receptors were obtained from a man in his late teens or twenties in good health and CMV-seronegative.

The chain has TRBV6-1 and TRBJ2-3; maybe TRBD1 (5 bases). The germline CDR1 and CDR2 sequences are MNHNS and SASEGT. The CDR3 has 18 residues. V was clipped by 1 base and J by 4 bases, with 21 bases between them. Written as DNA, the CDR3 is TGTGCCAGCAGTGAAGGTTTCGCGGCAGGGTGGAGAGCAGATACGCAGTATTTT. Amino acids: CASSEGFAAGWRADTQYF.

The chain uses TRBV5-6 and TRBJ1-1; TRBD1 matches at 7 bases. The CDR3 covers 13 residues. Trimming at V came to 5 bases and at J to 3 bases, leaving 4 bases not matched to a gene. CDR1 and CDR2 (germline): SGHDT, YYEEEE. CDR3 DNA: TGTGCCAGCAGTTTTACAGGGGACACTGAAGCTTTCTTT. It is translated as CASSFTGDTEAFF. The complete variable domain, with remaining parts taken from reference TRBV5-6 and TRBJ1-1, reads DAGVTQSPTHLIKTRGQQVTLRCSPKSGHDTVSWYQQALGQGPQFIFQYYEEEERQRGNFPDRFSGHQFPNYSSELNVNALLLGDSALYLCASSFTGDTEAFFGQGTRLTVV.

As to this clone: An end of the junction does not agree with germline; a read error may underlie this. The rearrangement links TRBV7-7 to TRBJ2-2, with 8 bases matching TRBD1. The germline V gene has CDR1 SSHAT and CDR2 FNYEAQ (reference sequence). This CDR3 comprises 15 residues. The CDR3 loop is CASSLSQGATGELFF. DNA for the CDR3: TGTGCTAGCAGCTTATCTCAGGGGGCCACCGGGGAGCTGTTTTTT.

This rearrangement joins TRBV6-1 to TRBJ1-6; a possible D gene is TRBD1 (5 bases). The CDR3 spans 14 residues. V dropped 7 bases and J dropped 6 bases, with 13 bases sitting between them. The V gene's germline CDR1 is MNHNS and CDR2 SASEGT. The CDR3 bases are TGTGCCAGCACCTTTCCGGGACTTAATTCACCCCTCCACTTT. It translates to CASTFPGLNSPLHF.

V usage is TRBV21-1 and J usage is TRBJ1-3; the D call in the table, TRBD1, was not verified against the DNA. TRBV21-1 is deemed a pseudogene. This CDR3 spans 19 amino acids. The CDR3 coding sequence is TGTGCCAGCAGCAAAAGTTGCGAGACAGAAAATTTCTCTGGAAACACCATATATTTT. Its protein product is CASSKSCETENFSGNTIYF.

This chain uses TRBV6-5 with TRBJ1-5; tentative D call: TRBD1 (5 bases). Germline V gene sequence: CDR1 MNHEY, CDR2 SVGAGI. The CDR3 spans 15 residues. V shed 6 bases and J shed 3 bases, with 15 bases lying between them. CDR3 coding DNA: TGTGCCAGCAGACCTTCCGGGGGGGACAATCAGCCCCAGCATTTT. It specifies CASRPSGGDNQPQHF.

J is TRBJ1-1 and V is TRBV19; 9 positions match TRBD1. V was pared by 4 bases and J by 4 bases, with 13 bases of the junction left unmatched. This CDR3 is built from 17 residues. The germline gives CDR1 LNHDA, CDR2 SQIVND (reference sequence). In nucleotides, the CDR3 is TGTGCCAGTAGTAATCGTCCCGGGACAGGGCCCAGCACTGAAGCTTTCTTT. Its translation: CASSNRPGTGPSTEAFF. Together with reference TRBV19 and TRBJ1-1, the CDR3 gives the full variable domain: DGGITQSPKYLFRKEGQNVTLSCEQNLNHDAMYWYRQDPGQGLRLIYYSQIVNDFQKGDIAEGYSVSREKKESFPLTVTSAQKNPTAFYLCASSNRPGTGPSTEAFFGQGTRLTVV.

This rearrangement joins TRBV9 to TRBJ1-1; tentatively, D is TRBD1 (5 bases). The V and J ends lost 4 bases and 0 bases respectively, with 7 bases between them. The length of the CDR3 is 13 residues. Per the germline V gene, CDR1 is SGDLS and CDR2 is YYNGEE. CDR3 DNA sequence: TGTGCCAGCAGCACGACAGTGAACACTGAAGCTTTCTTT. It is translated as CASSTTVNTEAFF.

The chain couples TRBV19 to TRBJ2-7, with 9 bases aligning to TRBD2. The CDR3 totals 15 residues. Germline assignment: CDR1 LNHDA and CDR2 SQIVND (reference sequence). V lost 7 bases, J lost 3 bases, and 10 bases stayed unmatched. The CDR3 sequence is CASIPPWTSDYEQYF. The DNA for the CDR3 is TGTGCCAGTATCCCGCCTTGGACTAGCGACTACGAGCAGTACTTC.

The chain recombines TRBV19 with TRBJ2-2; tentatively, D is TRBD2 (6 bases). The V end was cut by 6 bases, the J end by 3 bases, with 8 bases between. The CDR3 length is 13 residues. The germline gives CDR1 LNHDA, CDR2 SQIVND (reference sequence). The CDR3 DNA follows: TGTGCCAGTAGGGCTAGCGACACCGGGGAGCTGTTTTTT. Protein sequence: CASRASDTGELFF.

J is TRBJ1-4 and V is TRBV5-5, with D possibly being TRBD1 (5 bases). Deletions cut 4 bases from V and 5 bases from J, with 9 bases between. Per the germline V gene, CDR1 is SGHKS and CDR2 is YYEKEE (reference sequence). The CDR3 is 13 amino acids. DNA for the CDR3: TGTGCCAGCAGCGTGGGGCTGAATGAAAAACTGTTTTTT. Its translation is CASSVGLNEKLFF.

The CDR3 loop reads CASTGLAGNNEQFF. The CDR3, as DNA: TGTGCCAGCACCGGACTAGCGGGAAACAATGAGCAGTTCTTC. The gene calls are TRBV27 and TRBJ2-1; TRBD2 matches at 12 bases. Germline CDR1 reads MNHEY; CDR2 reads SMNVEV (reference sequence). The CDR3 loop spans 14 amino acids. The ends lost 7 bases at V and 5 bases at J; junction bases unmatched: 3.